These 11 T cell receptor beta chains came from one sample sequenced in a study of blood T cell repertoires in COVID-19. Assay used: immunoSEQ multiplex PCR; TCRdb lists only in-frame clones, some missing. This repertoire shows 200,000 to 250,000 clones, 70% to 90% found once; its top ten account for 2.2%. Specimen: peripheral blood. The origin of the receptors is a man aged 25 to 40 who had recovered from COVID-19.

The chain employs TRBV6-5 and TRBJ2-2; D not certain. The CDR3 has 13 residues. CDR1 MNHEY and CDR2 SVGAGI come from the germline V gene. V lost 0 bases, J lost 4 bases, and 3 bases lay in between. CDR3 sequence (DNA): TGTGCCAGCAGTTACTCCGTCACCGGGGAGCTGTTTTTT. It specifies CASSYSVTGELFF.

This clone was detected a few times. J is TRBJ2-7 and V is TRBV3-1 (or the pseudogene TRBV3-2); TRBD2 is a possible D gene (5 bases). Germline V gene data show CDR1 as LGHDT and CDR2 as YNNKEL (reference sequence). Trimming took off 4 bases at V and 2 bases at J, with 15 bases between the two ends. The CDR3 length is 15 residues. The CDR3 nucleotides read TGTGCCAGCAGCCTCTCGCGGCTAGCACCCTACGAGCAGTACTTC. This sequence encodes CASSLSRLAPYEQYF.

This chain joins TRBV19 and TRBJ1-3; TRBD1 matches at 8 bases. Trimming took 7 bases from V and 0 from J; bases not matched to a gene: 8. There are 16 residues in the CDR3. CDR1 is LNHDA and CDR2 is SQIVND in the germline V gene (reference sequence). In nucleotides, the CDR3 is TGTGCCAGTACCCTTAATGACAGGGGCTCTGGAAACACCATATATTTT. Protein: CASTLNDRGSGNTIYF. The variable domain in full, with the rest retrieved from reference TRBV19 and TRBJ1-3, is DGGITQSPKYLFRKEGQNVTLSCEQNLNHDAMYWYRQDPGQGLRLIYYSQIVNDFQKGDIAEGYSVSREKKESFPLTVTSAQKNPTAFYLCASTLNDRGSGNTIYFGEGSWLTVV.

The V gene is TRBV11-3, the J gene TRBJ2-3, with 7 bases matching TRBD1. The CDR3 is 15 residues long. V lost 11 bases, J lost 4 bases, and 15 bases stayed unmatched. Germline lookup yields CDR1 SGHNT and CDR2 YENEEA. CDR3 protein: CASGIGGASADTQYF. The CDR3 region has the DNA TGTGCCTCAGGTATAGGGGGCGCCAGCGCAGATACGCAGTATTTT.

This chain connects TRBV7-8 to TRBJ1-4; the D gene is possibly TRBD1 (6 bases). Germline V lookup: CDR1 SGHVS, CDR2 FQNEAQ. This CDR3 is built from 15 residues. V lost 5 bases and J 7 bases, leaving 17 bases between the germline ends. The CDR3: CASSDIMGAGEKLFF. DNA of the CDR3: TGTGCCAGCAGCGATATCATGGGGGCAGGTGAAAAACTGTTTTTT.

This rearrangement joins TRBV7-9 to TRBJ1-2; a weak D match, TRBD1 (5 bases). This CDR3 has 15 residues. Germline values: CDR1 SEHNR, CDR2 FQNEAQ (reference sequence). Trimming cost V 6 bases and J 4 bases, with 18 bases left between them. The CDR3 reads CASSLRRDFAYGYTF. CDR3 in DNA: TGTGCCAGCAGTCTCCGAAGGGACTTCGCCTATGGCTACACCTTC.

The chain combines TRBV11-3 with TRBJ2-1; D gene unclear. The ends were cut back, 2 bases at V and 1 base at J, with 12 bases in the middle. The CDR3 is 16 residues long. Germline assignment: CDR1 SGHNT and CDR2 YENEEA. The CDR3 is CASSLRNSLSYNEQFF. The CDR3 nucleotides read TGTGCCAGCAGCTTAAGGAACAGCCTATCCTACAATGAGCAGTTCTTC.

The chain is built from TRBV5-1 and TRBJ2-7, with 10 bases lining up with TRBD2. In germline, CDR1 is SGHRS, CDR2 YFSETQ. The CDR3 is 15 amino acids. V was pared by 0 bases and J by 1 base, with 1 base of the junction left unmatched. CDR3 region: CASSLVAGGSYEQYF. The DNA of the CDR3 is TGCGCCAGCAGCTTGGTAGCGGGGGGTTCCTACGAGCAGTACTTC.

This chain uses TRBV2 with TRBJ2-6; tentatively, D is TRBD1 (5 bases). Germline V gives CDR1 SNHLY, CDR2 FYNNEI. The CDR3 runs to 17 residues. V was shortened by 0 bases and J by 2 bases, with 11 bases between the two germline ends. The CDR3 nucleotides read TGTGCCAGCAGTGAAGCTAGCAGGGCTGCTGGGGCCAACGTCCTGACTTTC. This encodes CASSEASRAAGANVLTF.

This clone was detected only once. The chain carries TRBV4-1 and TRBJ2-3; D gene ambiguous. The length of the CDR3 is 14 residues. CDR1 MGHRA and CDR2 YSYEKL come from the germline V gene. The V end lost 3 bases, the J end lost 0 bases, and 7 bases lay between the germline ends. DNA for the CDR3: TGCGCCAGCAGCCATTTTTTAAGCACAGATACGCAGTATTTT. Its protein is CASSHFLSTDTQYF.

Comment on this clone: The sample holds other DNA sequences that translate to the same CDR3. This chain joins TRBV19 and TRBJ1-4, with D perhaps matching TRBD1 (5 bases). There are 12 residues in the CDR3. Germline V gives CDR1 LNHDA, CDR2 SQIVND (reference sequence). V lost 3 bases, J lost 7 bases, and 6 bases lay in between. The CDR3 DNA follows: TGTGCCAGTAGTATTAGGGGTGAAAAACTGTTTTTT. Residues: CASSIRGEKLFF.